Given below is one T cell receptor (beta chain) in context. Its target is unknown. The data originate from a study of CD8 T cells in Susac syndrome. Study observations and caveats: Clonal expansion was not seen in any Susac syndrome CD4+ T cell repertoire.

An amount of RNA that ranged from roughly 0.5 to 1 ug was reverse transcribed with random hexamers. MiXCR, run by TCRdb on the immunoSEQ multiplex PCR reads, gives a single entry per CDR3 protein. The sample includes 150,000 or so distinct CDR3 sequences, approximately 95% of them seen just once. Between the trimmed V and J ends, which lost 0 bases and 10 bases, there was a span of 14 bases. The CDR3 length is 14 residues. Germline CDR1 reads SGHNT; CDR2 reads YYREEE (reference sequence). This receptor was identified in a human donor with Susac syndrome. Sequenced input: CD4+ T cells from PBMCs. The chain employs TRBV5-4 and TRBJ2-1; perhaps TRBD1 as D (6 bases). The CDR3 DNA sequence: TGTGCCAGCAGCTTGGGACTGCACAGGGAGGAGCAGTTCTTC. Its protein product is CASSLGLHREEQFF.